The 8 T cell receptor beta chains below all came from one sample that was sequenced in a study of T cell responses to AZD1222 COVID-19 vaccine (dated by TCRdb to the early 2020s). Read against the paper, the sample's time point label means: baseline before first vaccination. The protocol used for the library was the immunoSEQ multiplex PCR assay. In TCRdb, the immuneACCESS table is reduced to in-frame sequences with V and J assigned. These tables do not hold every clone; where another copy was compared, an unresolved V gene accounts for under half, and the others remain unexplained. The sample table lists around 100,000 clones, 85% to 90% of them with a count of one. Together, the top ten hold 8% to 9.5% of the sample. Source: peripheral blood, taken on day 0 of AZD1222 vaccination. The receptors shown here come from an adult in good health.

This clone was seen just once. The J gene is TRBJ2-5, the V gene TRBV19; 9 bases agree with TRBD1. Per germline, CDR1 LNHDA and CDR2 SQIVND (reference sequence). Germline trimming cut 7 bases from V and 1 base from J; bases unmatched to any gene: 10. The CDR3 spans 16 residues. The CDR3 DNA follows: TGTGCCAGTATCGTAGGGACAGGGAGGATCCAAGAGACCCAGTACTTC. The encoded protein is CASIVGTGRIQETQYF.

The rearrangement links TRBV2 to TRBJ2-5; TRBD1 agrees at 10 bases. The germline CDR1 and CDR2 sequences are SNHLY and FYNNEI. V trimming: 7 bases; J trimming: 5 bases; junction bases outside the gene matches: 19. The CDR3 extends over 18 amino acids. CDR3: CASKGPRVTGGFGETQYF. CDR3 bases: TGTGCCAGCAAGGGGCCCAGGGTGACAGGGGGCTTCGGGGAGACCCAGTACTTC.

The J gene is TRBJ2-4, the V gene TRBV5-1; 12 bases agree with TRBD2. This CDR3 spans 18 amino acids. From germline, CDR1 is SGHRS and CDR2 YFSETQ. J was trimmed by 0 bases and V by 1 base; bases with no gene match: 5. The CDR3 nucleotides are TGCGCCAGCAGCTTGACTAGCGGGGGGAACCTAGCCAAAAACATTCAGTACTTC. Translating it yields CASSLTSGGNLAKNIQYF.

In this sample, this clone turned up once. This chain links TRBV18 with TRBJ1-4, with 7 bases identical to TRBD1. Germline V gene sequence: CDR1 KGHSH, CDR2 LQKENI. The CDR3 is made up of 16 amino acids. Trimming cost V 5 bases and J 0 bases; bases outside gene matches: 6. CDR3 coding DNA: TGTGCCAGCTCATCGGGACAGTTGTCAACTAATGAAAAACTGTTTTTT. Protein sequence: CASSSGQLSTNEKLFF. Based on the CDR3 plus reference TRBV18 and TRBJ1-4, the full variable domain is NAGVMQNPRHLVRRRGQEARLRCSPMKGHSHVYWYRQLPEEGLKFMVYLQKENIIDESGMPKERFSAEFPKEGPSILRIQQVVRGDSAAYFCASSSGQLSTNEKLFFGSGTQLSVL.

V and J are TRBV27 and TRBJ2-7; no definite D call. The CDR3 covers 13 residues. Trimming removed 3 bases from V and 0 bases from J, with 6 bases in between. Germline CDR1 reads MNHEY; CDR2 reads SMNVEV (reference sequence). This CDR3 is CASSFHGSYEQYF. In DNA form, the CDR3 reads TGTGCCAGCAGTTTTCACGGCTCCTACGAGCAGTACTTC.

The CDR3, as DNA: TGCGCCAGCAGCTTTACCCCAGGGTCCTACGAGCAGTACTTC. Translated: CASSFTPGSYEQYF. The J gene is TRBJ2-7, the V gene TRBV5-1; maybe TRBD1 (5 bases). The CDR3 is 14 amino acids. CDR1 and CDR2 from the germline V gene are SGHRS and YFSETQ. Trimming pared 2 bases from V and 1 base from J, leaving 10 bases between.

The chain joins TRBV9 to TRBJ1-4; D is unresolved. Germline assignment: CDR1 SGDLS and CDR2 YYNGEE. The CDR3 covers 14 residues. Between the trimmed V and J ends, which lost 7 bases and 5 bases, there was a span of 15 bases. For the CDR3, the DNA is TGTGCCAGCTCCCGGGCAGGCTCGAATGAAAAACTGTTTTTT. It translates to CASSRAGSNEKLFF.

V is TRBV19 and J is TRBJ2-2, with D tentatively TRBD1 or TRBD2 (6 bases each). CDR1 and CDR2 from the germline V gene are LNHDA and SQIVND (reference sequence). The CDR3 is 15 residues long. V was clipped by 5 bases and J by 4 bases, with 14 bases between them. Written as DNA, the CDR3 is TGTGCCAGTAGTGGACGGGGGCCAAGCACCGGGGAGCTGTTTTTT. The encoded protein is CASSGRGPSTGELFF.